The 10 T cell receptor beta chains below were found in one sample sequenced in a study of cytomegalovirus exposure and HLA in healthy donors. The PCR made use of 60 Vbeta and 13 Jbeta primers. Produced via immunoSEQ multiplex PCR; TCRdb's table is partial and in-frame only. The table shows 130,000 to 150,000 clones, with 65% to 85% occurring only once. What was sequenced was PBMCs. The receptor set was obtained from a woman aged 40 to 50 in good health and CMV-seropositive.

This clone was seen more than once but under ten times. V and J are TRBV7-6 and TRBJ2-6, with a tentative D call TRBD1 (6 bases). This CDR3 comprises 16 residues. CDR1 is SGHVS and CDR2 is FNYEAQ in the germline V gene. Trimming pared 4 bases from V and 4 bases from J, leaving 14 bases between. In nucleotides, the CDR3 is TGTGCCAGCAGCTCCCAGGGGTCGGCGGGGGCCAACGTCCTGACTTTC. Encoded protein: CASSSQGSAGANVLTF. The complete variable domain, with remaining parts taken from reference TRBV7-6 and TRBJ2-6, reads GAGVSQSPRYKVTKRGQDVALRCDPISGHVSLYWYRQALGQGPEFLTYFNYEAQQDKSGLPNDRFSAERPEGSISTLTIQRTEQRDSAMYRCASSSQGSAGANVLTFGAGSRLTVL.

The table lists this clone with a count of one. The chain uses TRBV15 and TRBJ1-3; D remains unclear. The CDR3 contains 16 residues. Germline V gene lookup returns CDR1 LNHNV and CDR2 YYDKDF (reference sequence). The V end lost 4 bases, the J end lost 2 bases, and 15 bases lay between the germline ends. The CDR3 loop is CATSMRATLTGNTIYF. In nucleotides, the CDR3 is TGTGCCACCAGCATGAGGGCAACCCTTACTGGAAACACCATATATTTT.

The chain has TRBV19 and TRBJ2-6; 10 bases agree with TRBD1. The V segment lost 1 base and the J segment 2 bases; nucleotides outside the gene matches: 11. This CDR3 spans 20 amino acids. In germline, CDR1 is LNHDA, CDR2 SQIVND (reference sequence). The CDR3 DNA sequence: TGTGCCAGTAGTATAGGTCCACCGGGACAGGGGAGGCCTGGGGCCAACGTCCTGACTTTC. Translating it yields CASSIGPPGQGRPGANVLTF.

The V gene is TRBV28, the J gene TRBJ1-2; D is ambiguous. The germline V gene encodes CDR1 MDHEN and CDR2 SYDVKM. The V end lost 3 bases, the J end lost 2 bases, and 10 bases lay between the germline ends. This CDR3 has 14 residues. The CDR3 coding sequence is TGTGCCAGCAGTTTTCGACCAGGAAACTATGGCTACACCTTC. This sequence encodes CASSFRPGNYGYTF.

The genes are TRBV2 and TRBJ1-6; 9 bases match TRBD1. J was trimmed by 10 bases and V by 6 bases; bases with no gene match: 10. The germline CDR1 and CDR2 sequences are SNHLY and FYNNEI. CDR3 length: 15 amino acids. CDR3: CASRGSGTGNSPLHF. The CDR3 DNA sequence: TGTGCCAGCAGGGGGTCCGGGACAGGGAACTCACCCCTCCACTTT. Full variable domain (missing parts from reference TRBV2 and TRBJ1-6): EPEVTQTPSHQVTQMGQEVILRCVPISNHLYFYWYRQILGQKVEFLVSFYNNEISEKSEIFDDQFSVERPDGSNFTLKIRSTKLEDSAMYFCASRGSGTGNSPLHFGNGTRLTVT.

This chain connects TRBV7-2 to TRBJ1-6; D call uncertain. From germline, CDR1 is SGHTA and CDR2 FQGNSA. Trimming removed 2 bases at V and 4 bases at J, with 9 bases between. The CDR3 is 15 residues long. The CDR3 reads CASSLTRIYNSPLHF. Here the CDR3 DNA reads TGTGCCAGCAGCTTAACCAGAATTTATAATTCACCCCTCCACTTT.

The V and J genes are TRBV29-1 and TRBJ1-2; D not resolved. Trimming pared 4 bases from V and 3 bases from J, leaving 15 bases between. This CDR3 is 14 amino acids long. Germline V gene data show CDR1 as SQVTM and CDR2 as ANQGSEA. The CDR3 sequence: CSVVLDGGDYGYTF. CDR3 bases: TGCAGCGTTGTCCTGGACGGCGGGGACTATGGCTACACCTTC. The whole variable domain, filled in from reference TRBV29-1 and TRBJ1-2, reads SAVISQKPSRDICQRGTSLTIQCQVDSQVTMMFWYRQQPGQSLTLIATANQGSEATYESGFVIDKFPISRPNLTFSTLTVSNMSPEDSSIYLCSVVLDGGDYGYTFGSGTRLTVV.

CDR3 sequence reads: CASSDPGQGASYEQYF. The CDR3 DNA follows: TGTGCCAGCAGTGATCCCGGACAGGGGGCGTCCTACGAGCAGTACTTC. The rearrangement links TRBV2 to TRBJ2-7; 11 nucleotides match TRBD1. V shed 3 bases, J shed 1 base, and the junction held 5 bases outside the gene matches. The CDR3 contains 16 residues. CDR1 and CDR2 (germline): SNHLY, FYNNEI. The variable domain in full, completed from reference TRBV2 and TRBJ2-7, reads EPEVTQTPSHQVTQMGQEVILRCVPISNHLYFYWYRQILGQKVEFLVSFYNNEISEKSEIFDDQFSVERPDGSNFTLKIRSTKLEDSAMYFCASSDPGQGASYEQYFGPGTRLTVT.

The gene calls are TRBV4-1 and TRBJ1-2; TRBD1 aligns across 8 bases. The J segment lost 7 bases and the V segment lost 3 bases, leaving 7 bases of the junction unmatched. This CDR3 comprises 14 residues. Germline V CDR1 and CDR2: MGHRA, YSYEKL. Here the CDR3 reads CASSHGQGFSGYTF. In DNA, the CDR3 is TGCGCCAGCAGCCACGGACAGGGATTCAGTGGCTACACCTTC.

The rearrangement uses TRBV19 and TRBJ1-1; D gene ambiguous. The CDR3 is 11 residues long. Germline loops: CDR1 LNHDA, CDR2 SQIVND (reference sequence). Trimming cost V 7 bases and J 11 bases, with 14 bases left between them. CDR3 residues: CASTTGFGAFF. The CDR3 DNA is TGTGCCAGTACGACGGGGTTTGGGGCTTTCTTT.